This TCR beta chain was profiled in a study of graft-versus-host responses after intestinal transplantation. Study as a whole: Following induction with anti-thymocyte globulin, all recipients were given tacrolimus and steroids for 2 to 4 years.

From germline, CDR1 is MNHNS and CDR2 SASEGT. This CDR3 has 14 amino acids. V was clipped by 0 bases and J by 9 bases, with 15 bases between them. This clone is judged medium-sized (0.01 to 0.1%). Sequenced by immunoSEQ multiplex PCR; TCRdb stores in-frame clones only, minus some. The table shows 5,100 or so clones, with more than 20% occurring only once. The sample in question was alloreactive CD4+ T cells from a mixed lymphocyte reaction culture, obtained before transplantation. The subset denotes: CFSE-low proliferating T cells sorted from approximately 6-day pre-transplant mixed lymphocyte reaction (GvH or HvG direction). This rearrangement joins TRBV6-1 to TRBJ2-7; unclear D gene. This sequence originates from a human patient who was an organ donor for intestinal transplantation. In nucleotides, the CDR3 is TGTGCCAGCAGTGAAGCGGGTACAGACGTAAGGCAGTACTTC. Translation gives CASSEAGTDVRQYF.